What follows are 27 T cell receptor beta chains derived from one specimen sequenced in a study of cytomegalovirus exposure and HLA in healthy donors. The PCR had 60 Vbeta and 13 Jbeta primers. The method was immunoSEQ multiplex PCR; TCRdb's version includes in-frame clones alone and lacks a portion of them. The sample yields 120,000 or so clones, less than 80% seen once. Sequencing used PBMCs. These receptors were obtained from a woman in her forties or fifties in good health and CMV-seronegative.

V usage is TRBV9 and J usage is TRBJ1-5, with 9 bases lining up with TRBD1. Losses at the gene ends were 2 bases for V and 6 bases for J; bases not matched to a gene: 6. Germline loops: CDR1 SGDLS, CDR2 YYNGEE. The CDR3 is made up of 15 amino acids. The CDR3 nucleotides are TGTGCCAGCAGCGTCACAGGGGGCGCGGGTCAGCCCCAGCATTTT. Protein product: CASSVTGGAGQPQHF.

In its sample, this clone was seen a few times. The DNA of the CDR3 is TGTGCCAGTAGCTCAGAATTTTATCCCGGGACAGGGGGTCATGAGCAGTTCTTC. Translation gives CASSSEFYPGTGGHEQFF. The V call is TRBV19, the J call TRBJ2-1; 11 bases align to TRBD1. J lost 8 bases, V lost 6 bases, and 18 bases had no gene match. Per the germline V gene, CDR1 is LNHDA and CDR2 is SQIVND (reference sequence). This CDR3 region has 18 residues.

The rearrangement joins TRBV5-1 to TRBJ2-1; 7 positions match TRBD1. This CDR3 has 15 residues. CDR1 and CDR2 from the germline V gene are SGHRS and YFSETQ. Unmatched junction bases numbered 6, after V lost 2 bases and J lost 4 bases. The CDR3 region is CASSLTGDPYNEQFF. Here the CDR3 DNA reads TGCGCCAGCAGCTTAACAGGGGACCCTTACAATGAGCAGTTCTTC. The variable domain in full, completed from reference TRBV5-1 and TRBJ2-1, reads KAGVTQTPRYLIKTRGQQVTLSCSPISGHRSVSWYQQTPGQGLQFLFEYFSETQRNKGNFPGRFSGRQFSNSRSEMNVSTLELGDSALYLCASSLTGDPYNEQFFGPGTRLTVL.

This clone has just one count. CDR3 in DNA: TGTGCCAGCAGCCGATTGGGACTAGCGGGAGGAAGAACGCTAGATACGCAGTATTTT. It codes for CASSRLGLAGGRTLDTQYF. The chain carries TRBV7-2 and TRBJ2-3; 15 bases map to TRBD2. Germline CDR1 reads SGHTA; CDR2 reads FQGNSA. The CDR3 is 19 residues long. Losses at the gene ends were 5 bases for V and 5 bases for J; bases not matched to a gene: 14.

This clone was seen more than once but under ten times. The chain uses TRBV9 and TRBJ2-1, with a tentative D call TRBD2 (6 bases). This CDR3 comprises 16 residues. Germline values: CDR1 SGDLS, CDR2 YYNGEE. V was trimmed by 0 bases and J by 7 bases, leaving 17 bases between them. The CDR3 nucleotides read TGTGCCAGCAGCGTAGTCGGTAGGAGTGGGGGGAATGAGCAGTTCTTC. Translating gives CASSVVGRSGGNEQFF.

This chain links TRBV28 with TRBJ1-5; D might be TRBD1 (5 bases). The germline CDR1 and CDR2 sequences are MDHEN and SYDVKM. The CDR3 runs to 17 residues. Trimming cost V 5 bases and J 3 bases, with 20 bases left between them. CDR3 DNA sequence: TGTGCCAGCAGTCACTCCCGATTGACAGCCCACAATCAGCCCCAGCATTTT. As protein: CASSHSRLTAHNQPQHF.

J is TRBJ2-3 and V is TRBV7-8; the D is unclear. Between the trimmed V and J ends, which lost 0 bases and 0 bases, there was a span of 10 bases. This CDR3 is built from 16 residues. In germline, CDR1 is SGHVS, CDR2 FQNEAQ. CDR3 DNA: TGTGCCAGCAGCTTAGCGAGAAAGCCAAGCACAGATACGCAGTATTTT. It yields the protein CASSLARKPSTDTQYF.

The J gene is TRBJ1-1, the V gene TRBV5-6; possibly TRBD1 for D (5 bases). V was pared by 2 bases and J by 0 bases, with 14 bases between. This CDR3 has 16 residues. Germline assignment: CDR1 SGHDT and CDR2 YYEEEE. The CDR3, as DNA: TGTGCCAGCAGCTTCGGGGGAGGTTACATGAACACTGAAGCTTTCTTT. It specifies CASSFGGGYMNTEAFF. Looking up the rest from reference TRBV5-6 and TRBJ1-1 gives the full variable domain: DAGVTQSPTHLIKTRGQQVTLRCSPKSGHDTVSWYQQALGQGPQFIFQYYEEEERQRGNFPDRFSGHQFPNYSSELNVNALLLGDSALYLCASSFGGGYMNTEAFFGQGTRLTVV.

This chain connects TRBV18 to TRBJ2-1; weak D call: TRBD2 (6 bases). Germline CDR1 KGHSH, CDR2 LQKENI. V lost 2 bases and J 5 bases, leaving 16 bases between the germline ends. The CDR3 spans 16 residues. CDR3 bases: TGTGCCAGCTCACCATCGGCGGGATCCGGAGACAATGAGCAGTTCTTC. This translates into CASSPSAGSGDNEQFF.

This chain links TRBV7-2 with TRBJ2-1, with D unclear. The V gene's germline CDR1 is SGHTA and CDR2 FQGNSA. The CDR3 has 13 residues. Trimming took 4 bases from V and 3 from J, leaving 7 bases between them. CDR3 nucleotides: TGTGCCAGCAGCTACCCGGTCTACAATGAGCAGTTCTTC. This encodes CASSYPVYNEQFF.

The J gene is TRBJ2-5, the V gene TRBV5-8; TRBD2 aligns across 10 bases. Germline CDR1 is SGHTS and CDR2 is YDEGEE. The CDR3 consists of 17 residues. The ends lost 0 bases at V and 1 base at J; junction bases unmatched: 6. CDR3 nucleotide sequence: TGTGCCAGCAGCTTGGGACGAGCGGGAGGGAGCCAAGAGACCCAGTACTTC. Its protein is CASSLGRAGGSQETQYF.

V usage is TRBV7-9 and J usage is TRBJ2-7; D may be TRBD2 (5 bases). There are 14 residues in the CDR3. V was pared by 1 base and J by 4 bases, with 11 bases between. Germline CDR1 and CDR2: SEHNR and FQNEAQ (reference sequence). The CDR3 DNA sequence: TGTGCCAGCAGCTTAGAGGCTAGCAGATACGAGCAGTACTTC. Protein: CASSLEASRYEQYF.

This clone was recorded a few times. Other DNA sequences from this sample encode an identical CDR3 as well. The chain has TRBV20-1 and TRBJ2-7; D gene ambiguous. The CDR3 is made up of 11 amino acids. From germline, CDR1 is DFQATT and CDR2 SNEGSKA (reference sequence). Trimming removed 1 base at V and 4 bases at J, with 5 bases between. CDR3 sequence reads: CSARASYEQYF. DNA for the CDR3: TGCAGTGCTAGAGCTAGTTACGAGCAGTACTTC.

V and J are TRBV9 and TRBJ2-7; D may be TRBD2 (6 bases). Germline V gives CDR1 SGDLS, CDR2 YYNGEE. There are 19 residues in the CDR3. The ends were cut back, 0 bases at V and 0 bases at J, with 22 bases in the middle. CDR3 residues: CASSVESHPYLGSSYEQYF. DNA of the CDR3: TGTGCCAGCAGCGTAGAGTCTCATCCCTACCTCGGGAGCTCCTACGAGCAGTACTTC.

The chain joins TRBV5-4 to TRBJ2-3, with D perhaps matching TRBD1 (5 bases). The V gene's germline CDR1 is SGHNT and CDR2 YYREEE (reference sequence). The CDR3 runs 13 residues. V was clipped by 5 bases and J by 4 bases, with 11 bases between them. The CDR3 DNA sequence: TGTGCCAGCAGGCTCTCAGGGTCAGATACGCAGTATTTT. This sequence encodes CASRLSGSDTQYF.

V and J are TRBV9 and TRBJ2-5; 12 bases fit TRBD1. The DNA end lines up better with TRBJ2-7; the J call may be wrong. Germline loops: CDR1 SGDLS, CDR2 YYNGEE. The CDR3 length is 14 residues. The CDR3 bases are TGTGCCAGCAGCGAGGGGACAGGGGGCGTCGAGCAGTACTTC. Its translation is CASSEGTGGVEQYF.

The rearrangement links TRBV6-5 to TRBJ2-5, with D unclear. Germline-derived CDR1 and CDR2 are MNHEY and SVGAGI. The V gene lost 0 bases and the J gene lost 5 bases, with 4 bases spanning the gap. The CDR3 totals 12 residues. The CDR3, as DNA: TGTGCCAGCAGTTACTCGAGGGAGACCCAGTACTTC. Amino acids: CASSYSRETQYF.

This rearrangement joins TRBV7-9 to TRBJ1-6, with a possible D match to TRBD1 (5 bases). V lost 7 bases and J lost 10, with 17 bases in between. Germline CDR1 is SEHNR and CDR2 is FQNEAQ (reference sequence). This CDR3 is 14 amino acids long. CDR3 sequence (DNA): TGTGCCAGCAAAGGTGACAGACTTCACTCACCCCTCCACTTT. Its translation is CASKGDRLHSPLHF.

The chain couples TRBV30 to TRBJ1-2; tentative D call: TRBD1 (5 bases). This CDR3 is 12 amino acids long. V lost 0 bases and J lost 8, with 10 bases in between. Per germline, CDR1 GTSNPN and CDR2 SVGIG (reference sequence). The CDR3 protein is CAWSVAGVGYTF. The CDR3 DNA sequence: TGTGCCTGGAGTGTAGCGGGGGTCGGCTACACCTTC.

The gene calls are TRBV4-1 and TRBJ1-1, with 7 bases that match TRBD1. Per germline, CDR1 MGHRA and CDR2 YSYEKL. This CDR3 has 14 residues. The V gene end was trimmed by 1 base and the J gene end by 1 base; junction bases not matched to a gene: 0. CDR3: CASSQGDRNTEAFF. CDR3 sequence (DNA): TGCGCCAGCAGCCAAGGGGACAGGAACACTGAAGCTTTCTTT.

The J gene is TRBJ2-1, the V gene TRBV4-1; 8 bases are a match to TRBD2. Germline CDR1 reads MGHRA; CDR2 reads YSYEKL. Trimming removed 4 bases from V and 9 bases from J; junction bases left unmatched: 11. The CDR3 has 15 amino acids. CDR3 sequence reads: CASSPGLDWYSEQFF. CDR3 in DNA: TGCGCCAGCAGCCCGGGACTAGATTGGTATAGTGAGCAGTTCTTC.

The rearrangement joins TRBV28 to TRBJ1-5; TRBD1 is a possible D gene (5 bases). V gave up 5 bases and J gave up 3 bases, with 14 bases separating them. This CDR3 region has 15 residues. The germline gives CDR1 MDHEN, CDR2 SYDVKM. The CDR3 protein is CASSRGGRYNQPQHF. The CDR3 coding sequence is TGTGCCAGCAGTCGGGGGGGACGGTACAATCAGCCCCAGCATTTT.

This clone was picked up a small number of times. V gene TRBV19 combines with J gene TRBJ2-7; 7 nucleotides line up with TRBD2. CDR1 and CDR2 (germline): LNHDA, SQIVND (reference sequence). V was pared by 2 bases and J by 5 bases, with 12 bases of the junction left unmatched. This CDR3 spans 16 amino acids. The CDR3 loop is CASSISPPAGADEQYF. The CDR3 DNA is TGTGCCAGTAGTATATCCCCTCCTGCGGGAGCCGACGAGCAGTACTTC.

The chain joins TRBV6-5 to TRBJ2-7; possible D gene TRBD2, 7 bases. Per germline, CDR1 MNHEY and CDR2 SVGAGI. Trimming took off 2 bases at V and 7 bases at J, with 9 bases between the two ends. The CDR3 is made up of 12 amino acids. The DNA of the CDR3 is TGTGCCAGCAGTTACGAGGGGGGGGAGCAGTACTTC. Translated, it gives CASSYEGGEQYF.

The chain couples TRBV18 to TRBJ2-7; 9 bases are a match to TRBD2. The CDR3 length is 16 residues. The J segment lost 7 bases and the V segment lost 6 bases, leaving 16 bases of the junction unmatched. Germline CDR1 and CDR2: KGHSH and LQKENI. The CDR3 coding sequence is TGTGCCAGCTCGCCTCTGGCGGGGGGGGCGCCGAGGGAGCAGTACTTC. This gives the protein CASSPLAGGAPREQYF.

This clone was seen more than once but under ten times. The chain joins TRBV30 to TRBJ2-3; D remains unclear. Germline V gene lookup returns CDR1 GTSNPN and CDR2 SVGIG (reference sequence). V shed 8 bases and J shed 0 bases, with 12 bases lying between them. The CDR3 is 13 amino acids. CDR3 region: CAHQLSSTDTQYF. CDR3 nucleotide sequence: TGTGCCCATCAACTATCTAGCACAGATACGCAGTATTTT.

This rearrangement joins TRBV21-1 to TRBJ2-7; the table's D gene call, TRBD1, was not cross checked with the DNA. TRBV21-1 is termed a pseudogene. The CDR3 sequence is 17 residues long. CDR3: CASSEKWVGWVTYEQYF. CDR3 DNA: TGTGCCAGCAGCGAAAAGTGGGTGGGCTGGGTTACCTACGAGCAGTACTTC.